The 12 T cell receptor beta chains below all came from one sample that was sequenced in a study of persistence of HIV-infected CD4 T cells. The stimulus was lysate of CMV-infected fibroblasts, around 11 ug/mL. CD40L-negative CD69-negative CD45RO-high memory CD4+ T cells were sorted as populations depleted of antigen-responding cells. The antigens these receptors bind are not known. The immunoSEQ assay was version 4, run in survey mode. Using immunoSEQ multiplex PCR, the repertoire was profiled, and TCRdb retains in-frame clones only, with some absent. The sample holds 25,000 to 35,000 clones, 78% seen once. This specimen was CD4+ T cells sorted from PBMCs after approximately 19-hour stimulation, taken from a patient who received antiretroviral therapy. These receptors all come from an adult woman with HIV who was CMV-seropositive.

The rearrangement uses TRBV5-4 and TRBJ2-2; no firm D call. CDR1 and CDR2 from the germline V gene are SGHNT and YYREEE (reference sequence). Trimming removed 0 bases at V and 0 bases at J, with 6 bases between. The CDR3 runs to 15 residues. CDR3 sequence reads: CASSLGLPNTGELFF. The CDR3 DNA sequence: TGTGCCAGCAGCTTGGGACTGCCGAACACCGGGGAGCTGTTTTTT. Looking up the rest from reference TRBV5-4 and TRBJ2-2 gives the full variable domain: ETGVTQSPTHLIKTRGQQVTLRCSSQSGHNTVSWYQQALGQGPQFIFQYYREEENGRGNFPPRFSGLQFPNYSSELNVNALELDDSALYLCASSLGLPNTGELFFGEGSRLTVL.

The chain uses TRBV19 and TRBJ1-1; unclear D gene. Between the trimmed V and J ends, which lost 2 bases and 0 bases, there was a span of 7 bases. Germline V gene lookup returns CDR1 LNHDA and CDR2 SQIVND (reference sequence). The CDR3 length is 14 residues. CDR3 amino acids: CASSITDLNTEAFF. The CDR3 DNA is TGTGCCAGTAGTATAACGGATTTGAACACTGAAGCTTTCTTT.

The gene calls are TRBV4-1 and TRBJ2-1; D is unresolved. V was shortened by 4 bases and J by 0 bases, with 7 bases between the two germline ends. The germline gives CDR1 MGHRA, CDR2 YSYEKL. This CDR3 has 14 amino acids. CDR3 nucleotides: TGCGCCAGCAGCCGGCCGAGCTCCTACAATGAGCAGTTCTTC. It yields the protein CASSRPSSYNEQFF.

CDR3 sequence reads: CAISEAGQGATGNTIYF. The CDR3 region has the DNA TGTGCCATCAGTGAGGCTGGACAGGGGGCGACTGGAAACACCATATATTTT. The chain couples TRBV10-3 to TRBJ1-3; TRBD1 matches at 11 bases. Germline V gene data show CDR1 as ENHRY and CDR2 as SYGVKD. This CDR3 has 17 residues. Germline trimming cut 2 bases from V and 2 bases from J; bases unmatched to any gene: 5.

The chain couples TRBV3-1 (or the pseudogene TRBV3-2) to TRBJ1-2; D is possibly TRBD1 (5 bases). Trimming left V 0 bases short and J 3 bases short, with 20 bases between. CDR1 LGHDT and CDR2 YNNKEL come from the germline V gene (reference sequence). This CDR3 is built from 18 residues. DNA for the CDR3: TGTGCCAGCAGCCAAGACCAGGGAATGGGACGGCCGGACTATGGCTACACCTTC. Its translation: CASSQDQGMGRPDYGYTF.

A single count supports this clone. The chain couples TRBV11-2 to TRBJ2-1, with unresolved D. CDR3 length equals 13 residues. Per the germline V gene, CDR1 is SGHAT and CDR2 is FQNNGV. V was clipped by 0 bases and J by 5 bases, with 5 bases between them. Written as DNA, the CDR3 is TGTGCCAGCAGCTTAGACAGCCACAATGAGCAGTTCTTC. Encoded protein: CASSLDSHNEQFF.

V and J are TRBV6-6 and TRBJ2-1; D is undetermined. V was clipped by 6 bases and J by 7 bases, with 19 bases between them. There are 15 residues in the CDR3. From germline, CDR1 is MNHNY and CDR2 SVGAGI (reference sequence). The chain's CDR3 is CASSSTGRIGNEQFF. The CDR3 coding sequence is TGTGCCAGCAGCTCGACGGGTCGGATCGGAAATGAGCAGTTCTTC.

The chain is built from TRBV24-1 and TRBJ2-1, with 8 bases identical to TRBD1. With 4 bases clipped from V and 4 bases from J, the junction kept 8 bases outside the gene matches. This CDR3 is built from 16 residues. The V gene's germline CDR1 is KGHDR and CDR2 SFDVKD. This CDR3 is CATSDSTGVGYNEQFF. CDR3 sequence (DNA): TGTGCCACCAGTGACTCGACAGGGGTGGGATACAATGAGCAGTTCTTC.

The rearrangement joins TRBV19 to TRBJ1-6; D may be TRBD1 (5 bases). Trimming cost V 7 bases and J 9 bases, with 16 bases left between them. CDR3 length: 14 amino acids. Germline CDR1 is LNHDA and CDR2 is SQIVND (reference sequence). The CDR3 reads CASTRFGGSSPLHF. The CDR3 DNA follows: TGTGCCAGTACTCGCTTCGGGGGTTCTTCACCCCTCCACTTT.

The V gene is TRBV30, the J gene TRBJ1-2; D remains ambiguous. This CDR3 is 15 amino acids long. V was shortened by 0 bases and J by 3 bases, with 14 bases between the two germline ends. CDR1 and CDR2 from the germline V gene are GTSNPN and SVGIG (reference sequence). CDR3 sequence: CAWSVGPGRDYGYTF. DNA of the CDR3: TGTGCCTGGAGTGTAGGGCCGGGGAGGGACTATGGCTACACCTTC.

This clone was observed a single time. The chain joins TRBV2 to TRBJ1-1; D gene ambiguous. V lost 5 bases to trimming and J lost 1 base, with 14 bases between them. This CDR3 has 15 amino acids. Germline-derived CDR1 and CDR2 are SNHLY and FYNNEI. CDR3 nucleotides: TGTGCCAGCAGTCGTGTGGGCCAGACGAACACTGAAGCTTTCTTT. The encoded protein is CASSRVGQTNTEAFF.

This sequence joins TRBV3-1 (or the pseudogene TRBV3-2) and TRBJ2-3; 11 nucleotides agree with TRBD2. Looked up from germline, CDR1 is LGHDT and CDR2 is YNNKEL (reference sequence). V lost 4 bases to trimming and J lost 5 bases; unmatched junction nucleotides: 2. The CDR3 contains 14 residues. The CDR3 here is CASSLGTSGDTQYF. The CDR3, as DNA: TGTGCCAGCAGCCTCGGGACTAGCGGAGATACGCAGTATTTT.